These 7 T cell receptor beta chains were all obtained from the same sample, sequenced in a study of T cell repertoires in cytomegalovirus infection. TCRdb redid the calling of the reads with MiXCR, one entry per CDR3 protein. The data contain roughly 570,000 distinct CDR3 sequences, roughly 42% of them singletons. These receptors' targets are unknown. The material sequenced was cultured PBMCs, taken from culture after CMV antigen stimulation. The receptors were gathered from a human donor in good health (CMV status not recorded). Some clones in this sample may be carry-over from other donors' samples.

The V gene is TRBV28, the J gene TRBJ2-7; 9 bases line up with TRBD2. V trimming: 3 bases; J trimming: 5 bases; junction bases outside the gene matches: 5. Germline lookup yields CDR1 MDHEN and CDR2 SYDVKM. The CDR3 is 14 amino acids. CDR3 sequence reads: CASSFGTSRHEQYF. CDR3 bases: TGTGCCAGCAGTTTCGGGACTAGCAGGCACGAGCAGTACTTC.

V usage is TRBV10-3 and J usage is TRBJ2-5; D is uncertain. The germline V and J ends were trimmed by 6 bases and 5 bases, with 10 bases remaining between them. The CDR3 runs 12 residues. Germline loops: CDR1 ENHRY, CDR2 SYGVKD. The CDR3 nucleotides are TGTGCCATCAGGGATAGCACGGAGACCCAGTACTTC. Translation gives CAIRDSTETQYF.

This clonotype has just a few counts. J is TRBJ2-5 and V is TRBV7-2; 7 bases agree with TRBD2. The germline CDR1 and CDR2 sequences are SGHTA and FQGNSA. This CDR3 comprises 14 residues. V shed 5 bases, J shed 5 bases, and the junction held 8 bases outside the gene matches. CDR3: CASSPWTSTETQYF. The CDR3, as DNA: TGTGCCAGCAGCCCATGGACTAGTACGGAGACCCAGTACTTC.

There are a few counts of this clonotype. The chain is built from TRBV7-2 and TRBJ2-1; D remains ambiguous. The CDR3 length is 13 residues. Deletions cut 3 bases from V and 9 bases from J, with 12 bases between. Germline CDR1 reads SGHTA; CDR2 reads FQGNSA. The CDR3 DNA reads TGTGCCAGCAGCTTTAGGAGTGGCGGTGAGCAGTTCTTC. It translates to CASSFRSGGEQFF. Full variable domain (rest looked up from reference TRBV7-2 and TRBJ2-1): GAGVSQSPSNKVTEKGKDVELRCDPISGHTALYWYRQSLGQGLEFLIYFQGNSAPDKSGLPSDRFSAERTGGSVSTLTIQRTQQEDSAVYLCASSFRSGGEQFFGPGTRLTVL.

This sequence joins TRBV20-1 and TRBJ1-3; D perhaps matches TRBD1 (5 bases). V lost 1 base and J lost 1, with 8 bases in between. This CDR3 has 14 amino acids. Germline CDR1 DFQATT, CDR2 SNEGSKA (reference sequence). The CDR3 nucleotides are TGCAGTGCTAGAGTGGGGGGGTCTGGAAACACCATATATTTT. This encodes CSARVGGSGNTIYF.

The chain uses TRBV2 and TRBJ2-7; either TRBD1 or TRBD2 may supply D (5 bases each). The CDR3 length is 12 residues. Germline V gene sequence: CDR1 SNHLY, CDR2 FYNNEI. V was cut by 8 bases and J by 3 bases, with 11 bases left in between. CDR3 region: CASSRDVYEQYF. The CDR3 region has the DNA TGTGCCAGCTCTAGGGACGTCTACGAGCAGTACTTC.

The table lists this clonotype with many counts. CDR3 coding DNA: TGTGCCAGCAGCTTAGTTTTCGGACGGAACCGTAATGAAAAACTGTTTTTT. Protein product: CASSLVFGRNRNEKLFF. The rearrangement links TRBV7-2 to TRBJ1-4; D is unclear. The CDR3 totals 17 residues. The V gene lost 1 base and the J gene lost 4 bases, with 16 bases spanning the gap. Germline V gene sequence: CDR1 SGHTA, CDR2 FQGNSA. The whole variable domain, filled in from reference TRBV7-2 and TRBJ1-4, reads GAGVSQSPSNKVTEKGKDVELRCDPISGHTALYWYRQSLGQGLEFLIYFQGNSAPDKSGLPSDRFSAERTGGSVSTLTIQRTQQEDSAVYLCASSLVFGRNRNEKLFFGSGTQLSVL.